Described below is a single T cell receptor beta chain sequence and its context. This sample is part of a study of shared clonotypes between healthy human individuals. The assay was immunoSEQ multiplex PCR, and TCRdb's table has in-frame clones only and misses some. This repertoire shows about 1 million clones, approximately 68% found once; its top ten account for roughly 1.5%. With 4 bases removed from V and 1 base from J, the gap between germline ends came to 7 bases. CDR3 length equals 13 residues. Per germline, CDR1 MGHRA and CDR2 YSYEKL. The chain links TRBV4-1 to TRBJ2-5; D not certain. The TCR originated in a man between 18 and 35 years old in good health. Sequences were obtained from memory CD4+ T cells sorted from blood. Stated subset: CD45RA-negative fraction. The CDR3 coding sequence is TGCGCCAGCAGCCGCCCTCTCCAAGAGACCCAGTACTTC. Translated, it gives CASSRPLQETQYF.